This TCR beta chain was profiled in a study of cytomegalovirus exposure and HLA in healthy donors. Study information: Most genotyped donors, 65% to 90% of about 400, had Caucasian-associated genetic ancestry. General study points: The study listed approximately 170 cytomegalovirus-associated TCR beta chains. In a later analysis, donors in an Asian-associated ancestry cluster reportedly had fewer N-insertions in productive TCRs than the cohort mean. Later examination showed HLA-associated TCR beta chains had greater clonal expansion than equally common others.

CDR1 and CDR2 from the germline V gene are SGHDT and YYEEEE. Trimming took off 0 bases at V and 3 bases at J, with 15 bases between the two ends. The CDR3 totals 16 residues. Use of 60 Vbeta and 13 Jbeta primers characterized the PCR. Only in-frame clones appear in the TCRdb table, and some are missing; sequencing was by immunoSEQ multiplex PCR. Seen here are 250,000 to 350,000 clones, about nine tenths observed once, and the top ten hold around 3.7%. Comments on this clone: The antigen remains unidentified.

The chain employs TRBV5-6 and TRBJ2-5; tentative D call: TRBD1 (6 bases). Sample: PBMCs. The sequence was collected from a man in his forties in good health and CMV-seropositive. This chain's CDR3 is CASSLGPRTAEETQYF. The CDR3, as DNA: TGTGCCAGCAGCTTGGGACCCCGGACAGCCGAAGAGACCCAGTACTTC.